This TCR beta chain was profiled in a study of CD8 T cells in Susac syndrome. The authors carried out high-throughput sequencing of TCR beta. They applied it to CD8+ and CD4+ T cells obtained from blood. It was healthy donors who served as the controls, matched for age and sex. Both CD4+ and CD8+ T cells were negatively isolated, and TEMRA cells underwent FACS enrichment. Germline loops: CDR1 SGHDT, CDR2 YYEEEE. CDR3 size: 13 residues. V lost 2 bases and J 4 bases, leaving 7 bases between the germline ends. Reverse transcription used about 0.45 to 1 ug RNA and random hexamers. The CDR3 of TCR beta was amplified by immunoSEQ multiplex PCR across 54 Vbeta and 13 Jbeta. Via MiXCR, TCRdb re-called the immunoSEQ multiplex PCR reads, giving one row per CDR3 protein. The profile covers 95,000 to 150,000 distinct CDR3 sequences, with around 94% appearing a single time and about 0.098% taken by the ten largest.

This TCR was recovered from a human donor in good health. The sample comprised CD4+ T cells from PBMCs. The rearrangement links TRBV5-6 to TRBJ2-1; D gene unclear. The CDR3: CASSLGGYNEQFF. The CDR3 coding sequence is TGTGCCAGCAGCTTAGGCGGTTACAATGAGCAGTTCTTC.